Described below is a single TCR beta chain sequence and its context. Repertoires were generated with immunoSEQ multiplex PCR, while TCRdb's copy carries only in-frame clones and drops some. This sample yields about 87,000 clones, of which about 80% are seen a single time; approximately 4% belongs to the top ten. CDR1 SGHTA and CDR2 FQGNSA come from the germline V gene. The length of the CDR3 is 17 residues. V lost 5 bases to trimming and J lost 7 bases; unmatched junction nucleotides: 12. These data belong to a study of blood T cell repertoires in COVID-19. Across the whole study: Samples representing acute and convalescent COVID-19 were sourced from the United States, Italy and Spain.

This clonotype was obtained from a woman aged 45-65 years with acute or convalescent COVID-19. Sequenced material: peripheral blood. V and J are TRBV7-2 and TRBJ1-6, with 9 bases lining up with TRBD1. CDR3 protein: CASSPSRGTGNNSPLHF. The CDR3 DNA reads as TGTGCCAGCAGCCCCAGTAGGGGGACAGGGAACAATTCACCCCTCCACTTT.